These 4 T cell receptor beta chains were all obtained from the same sample, sequenced in a study of T cells in Graves' hyperthyroidism and ophthalmopathy. RNA transcripts provided the source from which TCR beta CDR3 regions were amplified. A first-round RT-PCR of the TCR CDR3 used the HTBI primer set. TCRdb processed the multiplex PCR reads anew with MiXCR; each CDR3 protein has one entry. This sample has under 400,000 distinct CDR3 sequences, with less than 20% found just once. The sample was blood. Receptors originate from a woman in her forties with Graves' ophthalmopathy.

This clonotype was counted ten times or more. This chain joins TRBV6-1 and TRBJ1-2; TRBD1 agrees at 8 bases. V lost 5 bases, J lost 8 bases, and 10 bases stayed unmatched. The CDR3 runs 14 residues. Per the germline V gene, CDR1 is MNHNS and CDR2 is SASEGT. CDR3 amino acids: CASSPLAGGLGYTF. CDR3 DNA sequence: TGTGCCAGCAGTCCTCTGGCAGGGGGCCTGGGCTACACCTTC.

This clonotype appeared a few times. The rearrangement joins TRBV12-3 or TRBV12-4 to TRBJ1-2; D is unresolved. The CDR3 has 12 amino acids. V was trimmed by 4 bases and J by 7 bases, leaving 10 bases between them. The CDR3 DNA sequence: TGTGCCAGCAGTTCCGATTGGGTTGGCTACACCTTC. It encodes CASSSDWVGYTF.

The table lists this clonotype with a few counts. The V gene is TRBV5-4, the J gene TRBJ2-2; TRBD2 agrees at 9 bases. The CDR3 runs to 17 residues. The V and J ends lost 3 bases and 5 bases, in that order; junction bases with no gene match: 11. The germline V gene encodes CDR1 SGHNT and CDR2 YYREEE (reference sequence). The CDR3 loop reads CASSSGVAGDGTGELFF. The CDR3, as DNA: TGTGCCAGCAGCTCCGGGGTAGCGGGAGATGGTACCGGGGAGCTGTTTTTT.

This clonotype was seen many times. The chain combines TRBV6-2 or TRBV6-3 with TRBJ1-1; D not certain. Trimming removed 10 bases from V and 5 bases from J, with 17 bases in between. Germline lookup yields CDR1 MNHEY and CDR2 SVGEGT. The length of the CDR3 is 13 residues. Written as DNA, the CDR3 is TGTGCCACCTCCAGGAGGGAGGAGACTGAAGCTTTCTTT. Translation: CATSRREETEAFF.